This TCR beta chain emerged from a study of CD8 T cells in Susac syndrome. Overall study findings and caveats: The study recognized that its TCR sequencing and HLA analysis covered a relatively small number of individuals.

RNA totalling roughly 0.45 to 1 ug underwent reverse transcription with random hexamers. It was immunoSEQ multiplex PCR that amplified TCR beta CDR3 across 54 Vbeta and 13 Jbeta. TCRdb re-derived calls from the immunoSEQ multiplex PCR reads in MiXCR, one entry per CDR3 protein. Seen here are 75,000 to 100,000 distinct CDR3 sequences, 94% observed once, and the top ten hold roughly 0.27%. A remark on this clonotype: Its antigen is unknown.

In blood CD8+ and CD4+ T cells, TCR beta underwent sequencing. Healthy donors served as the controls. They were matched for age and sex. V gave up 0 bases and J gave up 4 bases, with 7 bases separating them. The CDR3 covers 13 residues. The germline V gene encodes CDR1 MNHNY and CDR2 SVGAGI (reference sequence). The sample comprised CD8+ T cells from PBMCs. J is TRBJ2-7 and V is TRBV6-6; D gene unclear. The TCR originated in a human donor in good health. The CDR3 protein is CASSYSMGYEQYV. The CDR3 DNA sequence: TGTGCCAGCAGTTACTCGATGGGGTACGAGCAGTACGTC.